The T cell receptor beta chain under discussion was sequenced for a study of T cell responses to AZD1222 COVID-19 vaccine. The protocol was immunoSEQ multiplex PCR, while the TCRdb copy is restricted to in-frame clones and leaves out a portion. Of about 160,000 clones in the sample, about 92% were seen once. The length of the CDR3 is 13 residues. Germline V gene sequence: CDR1 MNHNY, CDR2 SVGAGI (reference sequence). J was trimmed by 9 bases and V by 6 bases; bases with no gene match: 6. The sequence came from an adult who received the AZD1222 COVID-19 vaccine. Specimen: peripheral blood, collected 28 days after the second AZD1222 dose. The chain couples TRBV6-6 to TRBJ2-1, with TRBD1 matching over 9 bases. The CDR3, as DNA: TGTGCCAGCAGGCGGGACAGGGAGGGTGAGCAGTTCTTC. Amino acids: CASRRDREGEQFF.